The 23 T cell receptor beta chains below all came from one sample that was sequenced in a study of response to subunit inactivated influenza vaccine (dated by TCRdb to the late 2010s). Library generation was performed with RT-PCR. For sequencing, an Illumina HiSeq 2500 was employed. TCRdb applied fastp at Q25 and MiXCR to the public reads, then kept only in-frame beta chains. Each CDR3 protein appears once, grouped with its most common genes and DNA. The table for this sample lists about 780,000 distinct CDR3 sequences; under 20% of them were counted only once. The ten top clones hold around 9.9% of the sample. The sequencing used PBMCs from blood, collected more than 4 days after vaccination. All receptors derive from a man over 45 who received an inactivated influenza vaccine. Donor details come from another sample of the same person, matched by shared clones.

J is TRBJ1-2 and V is TRBV29-1; D is unclear. CDR1 is SQVTM and CDR2 is ANQGSEA in the germline V gene. With 4 bases removed from V and 1 base from J, the gap between germline ends came to 19 bases. The CDR3 extends over 16 amino acids. In DNA, the CDR3 is TGCAGCGTTGGACCCTTACGGACCGGAAATAACTATGGCTACACCTTC. It is translated as CSVGPLRTGNNYGYTF.

V is TRBV12-2 and J is TRBJ1-5. TRBV12-2 is deemed a pseudogene. There are 13 residues in the CDR3. The CDR3 protein is CASRLRVNQPQHF. The CDR3 nucleotides read TGTGCAAGTCGCTTAAGGGTGAATCAGCCCCAGCATTTT.

CDR3 amino acids: CAISEPGLAGPGQFF. The CDR3 region has the DNA TGTGCCATCAGTGAACCGGGACTAGCGGGGCCGGGGCAGTTCTTC. The V call is TRBV10-3, the J call TRBJ2-1; TRBD2 aligns across 13 bases. Germline assignment: CDR1 ENHRY and CDR2 SYGVKD. Trimming removed 3 bases from V and 12 bases from J; junction bases left unmatched: 8. CDR3 length equals 15 residues.

V is TRBV5-1 and J is TRBJ1-5, with a weak D call TRBD1 (5 bases). Germline V gene sequence: CDR1 SGHRS, CDR2 YFSETQ. With 2 bases removed from V and 6 bases from J, the gap between germline ends came to 15 bases. The CDR3 extends over 15 amino acids. CDR3 coding DNA: TGCGCCAGCAGCTTAGCAGGGTGGTCGAGTCAGCCCCAGCATTTT. As protein: CASSLAGWSSQPQHF.

The chain carries TRBV4-3 and TRBJ2-1, with 10 nucleotides matching TRBD2. Germline lookup yields CDR1 LGHNA and CDR2 YSLEER. The CDR3 runs 17 residues. The J segment lost 8 bases and the V segment lost 2 bases, leaving 12 bases of the junction unmatched. The CDR3 nucleotides are TGCGCCAGCAGCCAAACTGAACTAGCGGGGATGCGTGATGAGCAGTTCTTC. It specifies CASSQTELAGMRDEQFF.

The chain recombines TRBV10-3 with TRBJ1-1, with 8 bases matching TRBD1. V dropped 7 bases and J dropped 1; count of bases not matched to a gene: 11. CDR3 length: 16 residues. Per the germline V gene, CDR1 is ENHRY and CDR2 is SYGVKD. The CDR3 here is CAITNSPTGGNTEAFF. Here the CDR3 DNA reads TGTGCCATCACCAACTCCCCCACAGGGGGGAACACTGAAGCTTTCTTT.

In this sample, this clonotype turned up many times. The chain has TRBV7-2 and TRBJ2-2; D gene ambiguous. Germline V CDR1 and CDR2: SGHTA, FQGNSA. This CDR3 region has 12 residues. V was shortened by 4 bases and J by 6 bases, with 6 bases between the two germline ends. The CDR3 bases are TGTGCCAGCAGCTCTAGAGCCGGGGAGCTGTTTTTT. This codes for CASSSRAGELFF. Full variable domain (missing parts from reference TRBV7-2 and TRBJ2-2): GAGVSQSPSNKVTEKGKDVELRCDPISGHTALYWYRQSLGQGLEFLIYFQGNSAPDKSGLPSDRFSAERTGGSVSTLTIQRTQQEDSAVYLCASSSRAGELFFGEGSRLTVL.

This clonotype was observed many times. The chain recombines TRBV11-2 with TRBJ1-1; D is uncertain. The V end was cut by 2 bases, the J end by 4 bases, with 11 bases between. Per the germline V gene, CDR1 is SGHAT and CDR2 is FQNNGV. The CDR3 runs 14 residues. Written as DNA, the CDR3 is TGTGCCAGCAGCTTATTGAGTCGTGGCACTGAAGCTTTCTTT. Protein sequence: CASSLLSRGTEAFF.

The V and J genes are TRBV18 and TRBJ1-6, with D possibly TRBD1 on 5 matching bases. The germline V gene encodes CDR1 KGHSH and CDR2 LQKENI. This CDR3 contains 16 residues. Trimming stripped 3 bases from V and 5 bases from J, with 14 bases between. CDR3 in amino acids: CASSPRGTWDNSPLHF. The CDR3, as DNA: TGTGCCAGCTCACCCAGAGGGACGTGGGATAATTCACCCCTCCACTTT.

The sample holds many counts of this clonotype. A read error may produce the germline difference seen at one junction end. The genes are TRBV5-1 and TRBJ2-5; no clear D. From germline, CDR1 is SGHRS and CDR2 YFSETQ. The CDR3 consists of 14 residues. CDR3 DNA: TGTGCCAGCAGCTTAGCCGGCAGCCAAGAGACCCAGTACTTC. Its translation: CASSLAGSQETQYF.

This clonotype was found a few times. This sequence joins TRBV6-2 or TRBV6-3 and TRBJ2-7; 8 bases map to TRBD1. Germline assignment: CDR1 MNHEY and CDR2 SVGEGT. The CDR3 length is 13 residues. V dropped 6 bases and J dropped 6; count of bases not matched to a gene: 7. CDR3 coding DNA: TGTGCCAGCAGCCGGACAGGGATCGGCGAGCAGTACTTC. It translates to CASSRTGIGEQYF.

The chain uses TRBV12-3 or TRBV12-4 and TRBJ2-1; 10 bases map to TRBD2. The V and J ends lost 3 bases and 8 bases, in that order; junction bases with no gene match: 1. The CDR3 is made up of 13 amino acids. The CDR3 nucleotides are TGTGCCAGCAGTTTGCTAGCGGGGGATGAGCAGTTCTTC. It specifies CASSLLAGDEQFF.

This clonotype showed up many times. The V gene is TRBV4-3, the J gene TRBJ2-1; weak D call: TRBD2 (5 bases). The CDR3 is made up of 16 amino acids. CDR1 and CDR2 (germline): LGHNA, YSLEER. V lost 0 bases, J lost 4 bases, and 13 bases lay in between. The CDR3 bases are TGCGCCAGCAGCCAAGATGCGGGCGTTCGGTACAATGAGCAGTTCTTC. Residues: CASSQDAGVRYNEQFF.

This chain links TRBV5-1 with TRBJ2-7, with TRBD2 matching over 8 bases. The V segment lost 5 bases and the J segment 1 base; nucleotides outside the gene matches: 5. Germline CDR1 SGHRS, CDR2 YFSETQ. The CDR3 has 14 residues. CDR3 sequence: CASSQRERSYEQYF. DNA for the CDR3: TGCGCCAGCAGTCAGCGGGAGAGATCCTACGAGCAGTACTTC.

The chain links TRBV20-1 to TRBJ2-2, with D unresolved. Trimming removed 0 bases at V and 3 bases at J, with 14 bases between. Germline CDR1 is DFQATT and CDR2 is SNEGSKA (reference sequence). The CDR3 loop spans 16 amino acids. CDR3 bases: TGCAGTGCTAGAGATCGTCAAAGGGCGGACACCGGGGAGCTGTTTTTT. Its protein product is CSARDRQRADTGELFF.

This rearrangement joins TRBV7-2 to TRBJ2-5, with 11 bases lining up with TRBD2. The V and J ends lost 2 bases and 4 bases, in that order; junction bases with no gene match: 3. In germline, CDR1 is SGHTA, CDR2 FQGNSA. This CDR3 spans 15 amino acids. The CDR3 loop reads CASSLYGLAGETQYF. The CDR3 DNA reads as TGTGCCAGCAGCTTATACGGACTAGCGGGAGAGACCCAGTACTTC.

This clonotype was observed a few times. One end of the junction does not line up with germline, which may come from a read error. This chain joins TRBV3-1 and TRBJ2-4, with unresolved D. The CDR3 is 12 amino acids. Looked up from germline, CDR1 is LGHDT and CDR2 is YNNKEL (reference sequence). The DNA of the CDR3 is TGTGCCAGCAGCCAAGGTGCGCGGCAGGTAATCTTC. This gives the protein CASSQGARQVIF. The full variable domain, completed using reference TRBV3-1 and TRBJ2-4, is DTAVSQTPKYLVTQMGNDKSIKCEQNLGHDTMYWYKQDSKKFLKIMFSYNNKELIINETVPNRFSPKSPDKAHLNLHINSLELGDSAVYFCASSQGARQVIFGAGTRLSVL.

This clonotype was seen more than once but under ten times. The chain employs TRBV15 and TRBJ2-2; D gene ambiguous. Per germline, CDR1 LNHNV and CDR2 YYDKDF (reference sequence). The ends were cut back, 3 bases at V and 0 bases at J, with 8 bases in the middle. The CDR3 sequence is 15 residues long. The CDR3 is CATSRDLTNTGELFF. CDR3 sequence (DNA): TGTGCCACCAGCAGGGACCTCACGAACACCGGGGAGCTGTTTTTT.

V and J are TRBV6-1 and TRBJ2-3, with 7 bases that match TRBD2. This CDR3 spans 16 amino acids. With V trimmed by 6 bases and J by 3 bases, 12 bases remained unmatched. Germline V gene lookup returns CDR1 MNHNS and CDR2 SASEGT. CDR3 residues: CASSRTSGRKTDTQYF. CDR3 coding DNA: TGTGCCAGCAGCAGGACTAGTGGGAGGAAAACAGATACGCAGTATTTT.

This clonotype was detected only a few times. V and J are TRBV27 and TRBJ2-7, with D perhaps being TRBD1 or TRBD2 (5 bases each). The CDR3 contains 14 residues. V lost 6 bases, J lost 4 bases, and 16 bases lay in between. Germline V gene sequence: CDR1 MNHEY, CDR2 SMNVEV (reference sequence). This CDR3 reads CASRTIRDGYEQYF. CDR3 nucleotide sequence: TGTGCCAGCAGAACTATCAGGGACGGATACGAGCAGTACTTC.

This chain links TRBV5-4 with TRBJ1-1; D gene ambiguous. Germline V CDR1 and CDR2: SGHNT, YYREEE (reference sequence). V dropped 6 bases and J dropped 5 bases, with 17 bases sitting between them. The CDR3 covers 14 residues. The CDR3 loop is CASTPGVPGTEAFF. The CDR3 DNA reads as TGTGCCAGCACCCCCGGGGTCCCTGGAACTGAAGCTTTCTTT.

The rearrangement links TRBV29-1 to TRBJ2-7; D might be TRBD1 (5 bases). The CDR3 extends over 13 amino acids. V was clipped by 8 bases and J by 5 bases, with 19 bases between them. From germline, CDR1 is SQVTM and CDR2 ANQGSEA. DNA of the CDR3: TGCAGCCCCCCCCGATCAGGGTTCCACGAGCAGTACTTC. It codes for CSPPRSGFHEQYF.

The chain is built from TRBV20-1 and TRBJ1-2; maybe TRBD1 (6 bases). The CDR3 length is 14 residues. V lost 6 bases, J lost 4 bases, and 18 bases lay in between. Germline values: CDR1 DFQATT, CDR2 SNEGSKA (reference sequence). CDR3 coding DNA: TGCAGTGCCGTCGGGACATCGGACCTCTATGGCTACACCTTC. Translation gives CSAVGTSDLYGYTF.